This is a list of T cell receptor beta chains from one sample in a study of cytomegalovirus exposure and HLA in healthy donors. Sequencing was performed with immunoSEQ multiplex PCR; in TCRdb, only in-frame clones are kept and a portion is missing. Among around 170,000 clones listed, 80% to 85% were seen once. Sequenced input: PBMCs. Every receptor here comes from a woman between 18 and 30 years old in good health and CMV-seronegative. Each CDR3 is given with its conserved first and last residue. A D gene is named only where the DNA matches it firmly. Not every row has a clone size; where given, it reads once, few, many or a size class.

D gene	clone size	V gene	J gene	CDR3 protein	CDR3 DNA
TRBD1	.	TRBV6-1	TRBJ2-2	CASSVGRGRGTGELFF	TGTGCCAGCAGTGTGGGCAGGGGGCGAGGAACCGGGGAGCTGTTTTTT
.	.	TRBV10-3	TRBJ1-1	CASGGPTEAFF	TGTGCCTCCGGAGGGCCCACTGAAGCTTTCTTT
TRBD2	.	TRBV7-9	TRBJ2-1	CASSPLAGGAYNEQFF	TGTGCCAGCAGCCCGTTAGCGGGAGGAGCTTACAATGAGCAGTTCTTC
TRBD2	.	TRBV27	TRBJ2-1	CASRQIRLAGGDEQFF	TGTGCCAGCAGGCAAATCAGGCTAGCGGGAGGGGATGAGCAGTTCTTC
TRBD1	.	TRBV19	TRBJ2-2	CASNNPGTDTGELFF	TGTGCCAGTAATAATCCGGGGACAGACACCGGGGAGCTGTTTTTT
.	.	TRBV14	TRBJ1-2	CASSRGGGFYGYTF	TGTGCCAGCAGCCGGGGGGGCGGCTTTTATGGCTACACCTTC
.	.	TRBV7-8	TRBJ2-7	CASSEAWSSYEQYF	TGTGCCAGCAGCGAAGCGTGGAGCTCCTACGAGCAGTACTTC
TRBD2	.	TRBV7-2	TRBJ2-7	CASSPRLASAEQYF	TGTGCCAGCAGCCCACGACTAGCGTCCGCCGAGCAGTACTTC
.	.	TRBV19	TRBJ1-2	CASSIVQGNGYTF	TGTGCCAGTAGTATAGTACAGGGAAATGGCTACACCTTC
.	once	TRBV27	TRBJ2-6	CASSLNAGLFSGANVLTF	TGTGCCAGCAGCCTCAACGCGGGACTTTTCTCTGGGGCCAACGTCCTGACTTTC
.	.	TRBV5-1	TRBJ2-7	CASRSASSYEQYF	TGCGCCAGCAGAAGTGCTAGTTCCTACGAGCAGTACTTC
TRBD1	.	TRBV9	TRBJ1-2	CASSVGTGVGYGYTF	TGTGCCAGCAGCGTGGGGACAGGGGTGGGCTATGGCTACACCTTC
.	.	TRBV15	TRBJ1-4	CATSRDPGGSEKLFF	TGTGCCACCAGCAGAGATCCCGGGGGGAGTGAAAAACTGTTTTTT
TRBD1	once	TRBV7-2	TRBJ1-5	CASVQGNSNQPQHF	TGTGCCAGCGTACAGGGGAATAGCAATCAGCCCCAGCATTTT
TRBD2	.	TRBV27	TRBJ2-3	CASSAGLAGATTDTQYF	TGTGCCAGCAGTGCAGGGCTAGCGGGAGCGACCACAGATACGCAGTATTTT
.	.	TRBV7-2	TRBJ2-3	CASSNSGTSTDTQYF	TGTGCCAGCAGCAACTCAGGGACTAGCACAGATACGCAGTATTTT
.	.	TRBV2	TRBJ1-2	CASQGTGYDGYTF	TGTGCCAGCCAGGGCACAGGGTATGATGGCTACACCTTC
TRBD2	.	TRBV9	TRBJ2-2	CASSVGRLAGDAGELFF	TGTGCCAGCAGCGTAGGCAGGCTAGCGGGAGACGCCGGGGAGCTGTTTTTT
TRBD2	.	TRBV7-8	TRBJ2-1	CASSLTSGGVNEQFF	TGTGCCAGCAGCTTAACTAGCGGGGGGGTCAACGAGCAGTTCTTC
.	.	TRBV5-1	TRBJ1-4	CASSLGGTGTNEKLFF	TGCGCCAGCAGCTTGGGGGGAACAGGGACTAATGAAAAACTGTTTTTT
.	.	TRBV5-4	TRBJ2-5	CASSLIGGSRETQYF	TGTGCCAGCAGCTTGATAGGAGGGTCCCGGGAGACCCAGTACTTC
.	.	TRBV5-1	TRBJ1-1	CASNPGLGTEAFF	TGCGCCAGCAACCCGGGTTTGGGCACTGAAGCTTTCTTT
TRBD1	.	TRBV7-9	TRBJ2-1	CSSSPMGQEQFF	TGTTCCAGCAGCCCGATGGGACAGGAGCAGTTCTTC
TRBD2	.	TRBV6-6	TRBJ2-3	CASSYSTRGGTDTQYF	TGTGCCAGCAGTTACTCGACCCGGGGGGGCACAGATACGCAGTATTTT
TRBD2	.	TRBV25-1	TRBJ2-1	CASSETSGGAYNEQFF	TGTGCCAGCAGTGAAACCAGCGGGGGGGCCTACAATGAGCAGTTCTTC
.	.	TRBV28	TRBJ1-5	CASSTQEYSNQPQHF	TGTGCCAGCAGTACACAGGAGTATAGCAATCAGCCCCAGCATTTT
.	.	TRBV27	TRBJ1-1	CASSLVGGSNTEAFF	TGTGCCAGCAGTTTAGTCGGGGGATCGAACACTGAAGCTTTCTTT
.	.	TRBV2	TRBJ1-5	CASSEPRTNRGNQPQHF	TGTGCCAGCAGTGAGCCTCGGACAAACCGGGGCAATCAGCCCCAGCATTTT
TRBD1	.	TRBV5-1	TRBJ1-2	CASSARDRGMNGYTF	TGCGCCAGCAGCGCGCGGGACAGGGGAATGAATGGCTACACCTTC
.	.	TRBV27	TRBJ2-3	CASRRQVHTDTQYF	TGTGCCAGCAGGAGACAGGTCCACACAGATACGCAGTATTTT
.	.	TRBV29-1	TRBJ1-2	CSDFLQGYGYTF	TGCAGCGACTTCCTCCAGGGGTATGGCTACACCTTC
TRBD1	.	TRBV18	TRBJ2-7	CASSPPGQGAYEQYF	TGTGCCAGCTCACCACCAGGACAGGGGGCCTACGAGCAGTACTTC
TRBD1	.	TRBV19	TRBJ1-2	CASIPQGQGGYGYTF	TGTGCCAGTATCCCGCAGGGGCAGGGGGGCTATGGCTACACCTTC
.	few	TRBV28	TRBJ2-4	CASSLGGSAKNIQYF	TGTGCCAGCAGTTTAGGGGGGAGTGCCAAAAACATTCAGTACTTC
.	once	TRBV27	TRBJ1-2	CASSLARAFWDGYTF	TGTGCCAGCAGCCTAGCCCGGGCGTTTTGGGATGGCTACACCTTC
TRBD1	.	TRBV28	TRBJ1-1	CASSPGRQGQVNTEAFF	TGTGCCAGCAGTCCCGGACGACAGGGCCAAGTGAACACTGAAGCTTTCTTT
TRBD1	.	TRBV11-3	TRBJ1-2	CASSRGQGYGYTF	TGTGCCAGCAGCCGGGGACAGGGTTATGGCTACACCTTC
TRBD1	.	TRBV5-1	TRBJ1-2	CASSLTGTGGIYYGYTF	TGCGCCAGCAGCTTGACCGGGACAGGGGGAATTTACTATGGCTACACCTTC
TRBD1	.	TRBV9	TRBJ1-1	CASSVTGGGGEAFF	TGTGCCAGCAGCGTTACAGGGGGTGGGGGTGAAGCTTTCTTT
.	.	TRBV10-3	TRBJ1-6	CAISESHPTGSPLHF	TGTGCCATCAGTGAGTCCCACCCCACGGGTTCACCCCTCCACTTT
TRBD2	.	TRBV19	TRBJ2-2	CASGTGTSVYTGELFF	TGTGCCAGTGGGACCGGGACTAGCGTCTACACCGGGGAGCTGTTTTTT
.	once	TRBV7-3	TRBJ2-3	CASSSHGGRDTDTQYF	TGTGCCAGCAGCTCCCACGGGGGGCGGGACACAGATACGCAGTATTTT
.	.	TRBV6-5	TRBJ2-3	CASRLWRYTQYF	TGTGCCAGCCGACTTTGGCGGTATACGCAGTATTTT
TRBD1	.	TRBV28	TRBJ1-2	CASSIRTGRNGYTF	TGTGCCAGCAGTATACGGACAGGGAGGAATGGCTACACCTTC
.	once	TRBV7-2	TRBJ2-5	CASSSKLAGETQYF	TGTGCCAGCAGCTCCAAGTTGGCGGGGGAGACCCAGTACTTC
.	.	TRBV14	TRBJ2-2	CASSQEVLFWSPGANTGELFF	TGTGCCAGCAGCCAAGAGGTCCTCTTTTGGTCTCCTGGGGCAAACACCGGGGAGCTGTTTTTT
.	.	TRBV7-9	TRBJ1-2	CSSSQGGAGYTF	TGTTCCAGCAGCCAAGGCGGGGCTGGCTACACCTTC
TRBD2	.	TRBV11-3	TRBJ2-2	CASSMGLAGNTGELFF	TGTGCCAGCAGCATGGGACTAGCGGGAAACACCGGGGAGCTGTTTTTT
.	once	TRBV9	TRBJ2-5	CASSVASQETQYF	TGTGCCAGCAGCGTAGCCAGCCAAGAGACCCAGTACTTC
TRBD1	.	TRBV27	TRBJ1-1	CASSHLTGGTEAFF	TGTGCCAGCAGTCACCTAACAGGGGGCACTGAAGCTTTCTTT
TRBD1	.	TRBV15	TRBJ1-2	CATSTGTENLNYGYTF	TGTGCCACCAGCACCGGGACAGAGAACCTTAACTATGGCTACACCTTC
TRBD1	once	TRBV7-8	TRBJ2-3	CASSLVTGRVTDTQYF	TGTGCCAGCAGCTTAGTGACAGGGCGGGTCACAGATACGCAGTATTTT
.	.	TRBV29-1	TRBJ2-1	CSVDYSGIEQFF	TGCAGCGTTGATTATTCAGGGATTGAGCAGTTCTTC
TRBD1	.	TRBV5-1	TRBJ1-1	CASSLEGQGEAFF	TGCGCCAGCAGCTTGGAGGGACAGGGGGAAGCTTTCTTT
.	.	TRBV14	TRBJ2-1	CASSQGWRSSYNEQFF	TGTGCCAGCAGCCAAGGGTGGCGGAGCTCCTACAATGAGCAGTTCTTC